This is a list of T cell receptor beta chains from one sample in a study of TIL therapy for anti-PD-1-resistant metastatic lung cancer. Method: immunoSEQ multiplex PCR; TCRdb's copy keeps in-frame clones and lacks some. The sample carries 95,000 or so clones, roughly 65% recorded once. Sequencing was performed on tumor tissue, taken at baseline. These receptors originate from a person aged 25-80 years with non-small cell lung cancer. Both conserved end residues are part of each CDR3. A D gene is named only where the DNA matches it firmly. Size values are once, few and many counts, or a class for expanded clones, and some rows have none.

length,V,size,J,D,CDR3,DNA
13,TRBV27,-,TRBJ2-3,-,CASSLGWSDTQYF,TGTGCCAGCAGTTTAGGTTGGTCGGATACGCAGTATTTT
16,TRBV7-8,-,TRBJ2-6,-,CASRPPTGTGANVLTF,TGTGCCAGCAGGCCCCCAACAGGGACTGGGGCCAACGTCCTGACTTTC
16,TRBV27,-,TRBJ2-3,TRBD2,CASRGASGRALDTQYF,TGTGCCAGCAGGGGGGCTAGCGGGAGGGCCTTGGATACGCAGTATTTT
14,TRBV14,-,TRBJ2-1,TRBD2,CASSQGTSGGEQFF,TGTGCCAGCAGCCAGGGGACTAGCGGGGGTGAGCAGTTCTTC
18,TRBV14,-,TRBJ2-7,-,CASSQAPVDTWTSYEQYF,TGTGCCAGCAGCCAAGCACCCGTGGACACTTGGACCTCCTACGAGCAGTACTTC
16,TRBV6-4,few,TRBJ2-2,TRBD2,CASSGLAGVTVGELFF,TGTGCCAGCAGCGGACTAGCGGGTGTCACTGTCGGGGAGCTGTTTTTT
15,TRBV7-2,-,TRBJ1-5,-,CASSQGSQGPQPQHF,TGTGCCAGCAGCCAAGGGTCTCAGGGGCCTCAGCCCCAGCATTTT
15,TRBV11-1,-,TRBJ2-3,-,CASNSGYGGTDTQYF,TGTGCCAGCAATAGCGGCTACGGCGGCACAGATACGCAGTATTTT
13,TRBV5-8,-,TRBJ1-1,-,CASSPWGGTEAFF,TGTGCCAGCAGCCCCTGGGGAGGCACTGAAGCTTTCTTT
15,TRBV29-1,-,TRBJ2-1,TRBD1,CSVEDTGQGLDEQFF,TGCAGCGTTGAAGACACAGGACAGGGTTTGGATGAGCAGTTCTTC
17,TRBV27,-,TRBJ2-3,TRBD2,CASSFSREPKRTDTQYF,TGTGCCAGCAGTTTTTCGCGGGAGCCGAAGAGGACAGATACGCAGTATTTT
14,TRBV11-1,-,TRBJ2-5,-,CASSLWQGVETQYF,TGTGCCAGCAGCTTATGGCAGGGCGTGGAGACCCAGTACTTC
17,TRBV10-2,-,TRBJ2-3,TRBD2,CASSVSSGGASTDTQYF,TGCGCCAGCAGTGTTAGTAGCGGGGGGGCGTCCACAGATACGCAGTATTTT
12,TRBV13,-,TRBJ2-5,-,CASSLSRETQYF,TGTGCCAGCAGCCTATCCAGAGAGACCCAGTACTTC
16,TRBV18,-,TRBJ1-2,-,CASSPIGTDSMDGYTF,TGTGCCAGCTCACCAATTGGGACGGACTCGATGGATGGCTACACCTTC
14,TRBV19,-,TRBJ2-2,-,CASRLPLNTGELFF,TGTGCCAGTAGATTACCTCTTAACACCGGGGAGCTGTTTTTT
13,TRBV7-9,-,TRBJ2-7,-,CASSLAGSYEQYF,TGTGCCAGCAGCTTAGCAGGGTCCTACGAGCAGTACTTC
13,TRBV4-1,many,TRBJ2-5,-,CASSQGGQETQYF,TGCGCCAGCAGCCAAGGGGGACAAGAGACCCAGTACTTC
14,TRBV5-1,once,TRBJ2-3,-,CASSSNLGTDTQYF,TGCGCCAGCAGCTCGAATCTGGGCACAGATACGCAGTATTTT
15,TRBV18,-,TRBJ2-3,-,CASSPPGLGSDTQYF,TGTGCCAGCTCACCACCAGGTCTAGGGTCAGATACGCAGTATTTT
12,TRBV20-1,-,TRBJ2-5,-,CSASPQFETQYF,TGCAGTGCCAGTCCCCAGTTTGAGACCCAGTACTTC
19,TRBV5-1,-,TRBJ2-4,TRBD2,CASSREPAGVVVAKNIQYF,TGCGCCAGCAGTAGGGAGCCAGCGGGAGTTGTGGTAGCCAAAAACATTCAGTACTTC
12,TRBV28,-,TRBJ2-7,-,CASSFWTYEQYF,TGTGCCAGCAGTTTTTGGACCTACGAGCAGTACTTC
13,TRBV7-3,-,TRBJ1-6,-,CASSLGGNSPLHF,TGTGCCAGCAGCCTGGGTGGGAATTCACCCCTCCACTTT
16,TRBV7-2,-,TRBJ2-3,TRBD2,CASSLALAGGVNTQYF,TGTGCCAGCAGCTTAGCACTAGCGGGAGGGGTAAATACGCAGTATTTT
12,TRBV28,-,TRBJ1-2,-,CASSLQAYGYTF,TGTGCCAGCAGTTTACAAGCCTATGGCTACACCTTC
16,TRBV10-1,once,TRBJ2-1,TRBD2,CASSDRGLAPNNEQFF,TGCGCCAGCTCAGATAGGGGACTAGCGCCTAACAATGAGCAGTTCTTC
15,TRBV2,-,TRBJ1-2,TRBD1,CASSPGTGRDYGYTF,TGTGCCAGCAGTCCCGGGACAGGGAGGGACTATGGCTACACCTTC
15,TRBV4-1,-,TRBJ2-5,-,CASSQGPGHQETQYF,TGCGCCAGCAGCCAAGGGCCGGGACACCAAGAGACCCAGTACTTC
16,TRBV15,-,TRBJ1-4,-,CATSISPRLRNEKLFF,TGTGCCACCAGCATATCACCCCGCCTTCGGAATGAAAAACTGTTTTTT
15,TRBV16,once,TRBJ1-2,-,CASSQGTERRGGYTF,TGTGCCAGCAGCCAAGGGACCGAGAGACGAGGTGGCTACACCTTC
15,TRBV11-2,-,TRBJ2-1,-,CASRHSGTSYNEQFF,TGTGCCAGCAGACATAGCGGAACTTCCTACAATGAGCAGTTCTTC
12,TRBV14,-,TRBJ2-1,TRBD2,CASSGGDNEQFF,TGTGCCAGCAGCGGGGGGGACAATGAGCAGTTCTTC
16,TRBV24-1,once,TRBJ2-7,-,CATSDPGRGGSYEQYF,TGTGCCACCAGTGACCCAGGGCGCGGAGGCTCCTACGAGCAGTACTTC
17,TRBV2,-,TRBJ2-6,-,CASSETGEGPGANVLTF,TGTGCCAGCAGTGAAACGGGAGAAGGGCCTGGGGCCAACGTCCTGACTTTC
13,TRBV27,-,TRBJ2-3,-,CASSFQTTDTQYF,TGTGCCAGCAGTTTCCAGACCACAGATACGCAGTATTTT
13,TRBV7-2,-,TRBJ1-1,-,CASSARQNTEAFF,TGTGCCAGCAGCGCAAGACAGAACACTGAAGCTTTCTTT
14,TRBV5-4,-,TRBJ1-4,TRBD1,CASSTGTGVEKLFF,TGTGCCAGCAGCACCGGGACAGGGGTCGAAAAACTGTTTTTT
14,TRBV7-9,-,TRBJ1-2,TRBD1,CASSFRTGAYGYTF,TGTGCCAGCAGCTTTCGGACAGGGGCCTATGGCTACACCTTC
13,TRBV15,-,TRBJ2-1,TRBD2,CATSSGVYNEQFF,TGTGCCACTTCCAGCGGGGTTTACAATGAGCAGTTCTTC
13,TRBV6-6,-,TRBJ1-6,-,CASRTAGTAPLHF,TGTGCCAGCAGGACTGCGGGTACGGCACCCCTCCACTTT
13,TRBV7-2,-,TRBJ2-7,TRBD2,CASSFGGSYEQYF,TGTGCCAGCAGCTTCGGGGGGTCCTACGAGCAGTACTTC
15,TRBV18,-,TRBJ1-3,TRBD1,CASSRDRVSGNTIYF,TGTGCCAGCTCGCGCGACAGGGTATCTGGAAACACCATATATTTT
13,TRBV28,few,TRBJ1-6,-,CASVNTLHSPLHF,TGTGCCAGCGTCAATACCCTCCATTCACCCCTCCACTTT
12,TRBV3-1/TRBV3-2,-,TRBJ2-2,-,CASSFSTGELFF,TGTGCCAGCAGCTTTTCCACCGGGGAGCTGTTTTTT
20,TRBV28,-,TRBJ2-2,-,CASSPPDRNLGYTNTGELFF,TGTGCCAGCAGTCCGCCTGACAGAAACCTTGGCTATACGAACACCGGGGAGCTGTTTTTT
17,TRBV11-3,-,TRBJ2-1,-,CASSPRGPLMGDNEQFF,TGTGCCAGCAGCCCTAGGGGACCCCTTATGGGAGACAATGAGCAGTTCTTC
14,TRBV28,-,TRBJ2-7,-,CASSLFGLYYEQYF,TGTGCCAGCAGTTTATTCGGCTTATACTACGAGCAGTACTTC
13,TRBV27,-,TRBJ2-7,-,CASSQGVTYEQYF,TGTGCCAGCAGCCAAGGAGTTACCTACGAGCAGTACTTC
12,TRBV4-2,once,TRBJ2-1,-,CASSSSPGEQFF,TGTGCCAGCTCTTCTTCCCCCGGCGAGCAGTTCTTC